This is a list of T cell receptor beta chains from one sample in a study of blood T cell repertoires in COVID-19. The data were produced by immunoSEQ multiplex PCR, yet TCRdb's version contains in-frame clones alone and is incomplete. The profile shows about 190,000 clones, roughly four fifths of them singletons. The sequencing input was peripheral blood. These receptors were taken from a woman in her forties with acute or convalescent COVID-19. Each CDR3 is given with its conserved first and last residue. Each record gives: D gene, J gene, V gene, clone size, CDR3 DNA, CDR3 protein. A D gene is named only where the DNA matches it firmly. Size is omitted from some rows. Given values are once, few, many or a class for expanded clones.

-,TRBJ1-2,TRBV7-3,-,TGTGCCAGCGGCTGGGGGGGACCGGCGGATGGCTACACCTTC,CASGWGGPADGYTF
TRBD2,TRBJ2-5,TRBV5-1,-,TGCGCCAGCAGCCTACTAGCGGGAGGGCCAGAGACCCAGTACTTC,CASSLLAGGPETQYF
-,TRBJ1-4,TRBV5-6,few,TGTGCCAGCAGCCTTTATTACAGGGCCGGGGATGAAAAACTGTTTTTT,CASSLYYRAGDEKLFF
-,TRBJ2-2,TRBV6-5,-,TGTGCCAGCAGTTACTCCGACTCCCACACCGGGGAGCTGTTTTTT,CASSYSDSHTGELFF
-,TRBJ1-2,TRBV9,-,TGTGCCAGCAGCGCGGGGGTCGGCTATGGCTACACCTTC,CASSAGVGYGYTF
TRBD1,TRBJ1-5,TRBV6-5,-,TGTGCCAGCAGTTATGGACAGGGGGGAACGCCCCAGCATTTT,CASSYGQGGTPQHF
TRBD2,TRBJ2-1,TRBV27,-,TGTGCCAGCAGTTCGATTGGAGCGGGAAGGGGTGAGCAGTTCTTC,CASSSIGAGRGEQFF
TRBD2,TRBJ2-1,TRBV5-1,-,TGCGCCAGCACCGTTAGCGGGAGGTATGAGCAGTTCTTC,CASTVSGRYEQFF
TRBD1,TRBJ1-1,TRBV29-1,-,TGCAGCGTTGTCCCCACAGGGGGGGGTACTGAAGCTTTCTTT,CSVVPTGGGTEAFF
TRBD1,TRBJ2-1,TRBV4-1,-,TGCGCCAGCAGCTACGGACAGGATTTCTACAATGAGCAGTTCTTC,CASSYGQDFYNEQFF
-,TRBJ1-3,TRBV7-8,-,TGTGCCAGCAGCTTAGTCATCGGCTCTGGAAACACCATATATTTT,CASSLVIGSGNTIYF
-,TRBJ1-5,TRBV10-3,-,TGTGCCATCAGTGTATCGGGGGATCAGCCCCAGCATTTT,CAISVSGDQPQHF
-,TRBJ1-5,TRBV12-3/TRBV12-4,-,TGTGCCAGCAGTTTTTACAATCAGCCCCAGCATTTT,CASSFYNQPQHF
-,TRBJ2-7,TRBV21-1,few,TGTGCCAGCAGCACCACAGGGGCCTTGCCCCTACTTGGTGAGCAGTACTTC,CASSTTGALPLLGEQYF
-,TRBJ2-1,TRBV28,-,TGTGCCAGCGGCCTGCAGGGGTCCCACAATGAGCAGTTCTTC,CASGLQGSHNEQFF
TRBD1,TRBJ1-2,TRBV9,-,TGTGCCAGCAGCGCGACGATCCAGGGGGCCAGTGGCTACACCTTC,CASSATIQGASGYTF
TRBD1,TRBJ2-2,TRBV4-2,-,TGTGCCAGCAGCCTTCCACCCGGGACAGGGGAAACCGGGGAGCTGTTTTTT,CASSLPPGTGETGELFF
-,TRBJ2-3,TRBV7-8,few,TGTGCCAGCAGCCCCTTTTTAGGCACAGATACGCAGTATTTT,CASSPFLGTDTQYF
TRBD1,TRBJ2-7,TRBV30,-,TGTGCCTGGAGCCGACAGGGGTCCTACGAGCAGTACTTC,CAWSRQGSYEQYF
TRBD1,TRBJ1-3,TRBV28,-,TGTGCCAGCACCCCGCGGCGGGGACAGGGGTGGGGGAGCTCTGGAAACACCATATATTTT,CASTPRRGQGWGSSGNTIYF
-,TRBJ1-6,TRBV19,-,TGTGCCAGTAGTATCTCGGGAAATTCACCCCTCCACTTT,CASSISGNSPLHF
-,TRBJ1-6,TRBV5-1,-,TGCGCCAGCAGCTTGTACTCAGGGGTTGGGAATTCACCCCTCCACTTT,CASSLYSGVGNSPLHF
-,TRBJ1-5,TRBV12-5,few,TGTGCTAGTGGTTTGGGCCAGACACCTTTGCCCCAGCATTTT,CASGLGQTPLPQHF
TRBD1,TRBJ1-2,TRBV6-5,-,TGTGCCAGCAGCTCGGACAGGGATTATGGCTACACCTTC,CASSSDRDYGYTF
-,TRBJ2-7,TRBV30,-,TGTGCCTGGGACAGGTCCGCGGGGGTGAACGAGCAGTACTTC,CAWDRSAGVNEQYF
-,TRBJ2-2,TRBV24-1,-,TGTGCCACCAGTGATTTGCGGGGTGGGGACACCGGGGAGCTGTTTTTT,CATSDLRGGDTGELFF
-,TRBJ1-4,TRBV6-2/TRBV6-3,-,TGTGCCAGCAGTTACTATGGCGAAAAACTGTTTTTT,CASSYYGEKLFF
TRBD1,TRBJ1-6,TRBV27,-,TGTGCCAGCAGCCGGGACAGACGAAATAATTCACCCCTCCACTTT,CASSRDRRNNSPLHF
-,TRBJ1-6,TRBV7-9,-,TGTGCCAGCAGAGCCGGGACTCTGGTCTCACCCCTCCACTTT,CASRAGTLVSPLHF
TRBD2,TRBJ2-7,TRBV9,few,TGTGCCAGCAGCGGGCGAGAACTAGCGGGGTCCTACGAGCAGTACTTC,CASSGRELAGSYEQYF